Listed below are T cell receptor beta chains from one sample, sequenced in a study of PD-1 blockade in classical Hodgkin lymphoma. Produced via immunoSEQ multiplex PCR; TCRdb's table is partial and in-frame only. The data contain 15,000 to 20,000 clones, around 84% of them singletons. Sample: peripheral blood mononuclear cells (PBMCs), taken before the fourth cycle of nivolumab. These receptor sequences come from a human donor with classical Hodgkin lymphoma. The CDR3 runs from the conserved cysteine through the conserved F or W. The order of the fields is clone size, J gene, V gene, D gene, CDR3 protein, CDR3 DNA. The D gene is left open where the match is weak. For some rows the clone size is stated as once, few or many, or as a class when expanded; others skip it.

abundance: -
j_gene: TRBJ2-5
v_gene: TRBV9
d_gene: TRBD1
CDR3aa: CASSVRTGGETQYF
CDR3nt: TGTGCCAGCAGCGTACGGACAGGGGGAGAGACCCAGTACTTC

abundance: -
j_gene: TRBJ1-5
v_gene: TRBV4-3
d_gene: -
CDR3aa: CASSQDRQPLNQPQHF
CDR3nt: TGCGCCAGCAGCCAAGATAGACAGCCTCTCAATCAGCCCCAGCATTTT

abundance: -
j_gene: TRBJ1-1
v_gene: TRBV5-1
d_gene: TRBD1
CDR3aa: CASSSHSVIQGAVTEAFF
CDR3nt: TGCGCCAGCAGCTCCCACTCGGTAATACAGGGGGCGGTCACTGAAGCTTTCTTT

abundance: -
j_gene: TRBJ2-1
v_gene: TRBV6-1
d_gene: -
CDR3aa: CASSEWRSYNEQFF
CDR3nt: TGTGCCAGCAGTGAATGGCGTTCTTACAATGAGCAGTTCTTC

abundance: few
j_gene: TRBJ1-6
v_gene: TRBV28
d_gene: -
CDR3aa: CASSLSIYNSPLHF
CDR3nt: TGTGCCAGCAGTTTAAGCATTTATAATTCACCCCTCCACTTT

abundance: -
j_gene: TRBJ2-2
v_gene: TRBV19
d_gene: -
CDR3aa: CASTTAHWADANTGELFF
CDR3nt: TGTGCCAGTACCACAGCCCACTGGGCGGACGCGAACACCGGGGAGCTGTTTTTT

abundance: -
j_gene: TRBJ2-5
v_gene: TRBV29-1
d_gene: -
CDR3aa: CSVGGLQETQYF
CDR3nt: TGCAGCGTTGGGGGGCTGCAAGAGACCCAGTACTTC

abundance: -
j_gene: TRBJ1-1
v_gene: TRBV23-1
d_gene: -
CDR3aa: CASSQPPRGATEAFF
CDR3nt: TGCGCCAGCAGTCAACCCCCTCGGGGGGCCACTGAAGCTTTCTTT

abundance: -
j_gene: TRBJ2-5
v_gene: TRBV5-5
d_gene: TRBD1
CDR3aa: CASSLVAGQGVETQYF
CDR3nt: TGTGCCAGCAGCTTGGTTGCTGGGCAGGGGGTGGAGACCCAGTACTTC

abundance: few
j_gene: TRBJ1-2
v_gene: TRBV7-2
d_gene: -
CDR3aa: CASSLVEGNGYTF
CDR3nt: TGTGCCAGCAGCTTAGTGGAGGGTAATGGCTACACCTTC

abundance: -
j_gene: TRBJ2-7
v_gene: TRBV4-1
d_gene: TRBD2
CDR3aa: CASMASGQGASYEQYF
CDR3nt: TGCGCCAGCATGGCTAGCGGCCAAGGGGCGTCCTACGAGCAGTACTTC

abundance: -
j_gene: TRBJ1-6
v_gene: TRBV7-2
d_gene: -
CDR3aa: CASSLSARGWNSPLHF
CDR3nt: TGTGCCAGCAGCTTATCAGCCAGGGGATGGAATTCACCCCTCCACTTT

abundance: -
j_gene: TRBJ2-1
v_gene: TRBV19
d_gene: TRBD2
CDR3aa: CASSIIGRYSYNEQFF
CDR3nt: TGTGCCAGTAGTATTATCGGGAGGTACTCCTACAATGAGCAGTTCTTC

abundance: -
j_gene: TRBJ2-5
v_gene: TRBV6-5
d_gene: -
CDR3aa: CASSYSRIQETQYF
CDR3nt: TGTGCCAGCAGTTACTCACGGATCCAAGAGACCCAGTACTTC

abundance: -
j_gene: TRBJ2-5
v_gene: TRBV25-1
d_gene: -
CDR3aa: CASSEFHGGAETQYF
CDR3nt: TGTGCCAGCAGTGAATTTCACGGAGGGGCAGAGACCCAGTACTTC

abundance: -
j_gene: TRBJ2-1
v_gene: TRBV7-2
d_gene: TRBD2
CDR3aa: CASSPTSGPYNEQFF
CDR3nt: TGTGCCAGCAGCCCGACTAGCGGGCCCTACAATGAGCAGTTCTTC

abundance: -
j_gene: TRBJ1-1
v_gene: TRBV30
d_gene: -
CDR3aa: CAWSRLQGTEAFF
CDR3nt: TGTGCCTGGAGTCGGCTCCAGGGAACTGAAGCTTTCTTT

abundance: -
j_gene: TRBJ1-5
v_gene: TRBV19
d_gene: TRBD1
CDR3aa: CASRGGGDRADINQPQHF
CDR3nt: TGTGCCAGTAGAGGCGGTGGAGACAGGGCCGATATCAATCAGCCCCAGCATTTT

abundance: -
j_gene: TRBJ2-5
v_gene: TRBV11-3
d_gene: -
CDR3aa: CASSLGPGAKETQYF
CDR3nt: TGTGCCAGCAGCTTAGGGCCTGGCGCCAAAGAGACCCAGTACTTC

abundance: -
j_gene: TRBJ2-2
v_gene: TRBV7-6
d_gene: -
CDR3aa: CASSLEERWDGELFF
CDR3nt: TGTGCCAGCAGCTTAGAGGAGCGGTGGGATGGGGAGCTGTTTTTT

abundance: -
j_gene: TRBJ2-2
v_gene: TRBV19
d_gene: -
CDR3aa: CASSILGAGELFF
CDR3nt: TGTGCCAGTAGTATTTTGGGTGCCGGGGAGCTGTTTTTT

abundance: -
j_gene: TRBJ2-2
v_gene: TRBV7-2
d_gene: -
CDR3aa: CASNWGLGDTGELFF
CDR3nt: TGTGCCAGCAACTGGGGGTTGGGGGACACCGGGGAGCTGTTTTTT

abundance: -
j_gene: TRBJ1-1
v_gene: TRBV19
d_gene: TRBD1
CDR3aa: CASSPGGYTEAFF
CDR3nt: TGTGCCAGTAGCCCAGGGGGCTACACTGAAGCTTTCTTT

abundance: -
j_gene: TRBJ1-1
v_gene: TRBV7-8
d_gene: -
CDR3aa: CASRQRGSTEAFF
CDR3nt: TGTGCCAGCAGACAGCGCGGATCCACTGAAGCTTTCTTT

abundance: -
j_gene: TRBJ2-1
v_gene: TRBV6-6
d_gene: TRBD2
CDR3aa: CATWGGYYEQFF
CDR3nt: TGTGCCACCTGGGGAGGGTATTATGAGCAGTTCTTC

abundance: once
j_gene: TRBJ2-3
v_gene: TRBV6-4
d_gene: TRBD2
CDR3aa: CASSARLAASTDTQYF
CDR3nt: TGTGCCAGCAGTGCCAGACTAGCGGCTAGCACAGATACGCAGTATTTT

abundance: -
j_gene: TRBJ2-3
v_gene: TRBV19
d_gene: -
CDR3aa: CASTPLGGDTQYF
CDR3nt: TGTGCCAGTACCCCTTTGGGGGGTGACACGCAGTATTTT

abundance: large
j_gene: TRBJ1-1
v_gene: TRBV19
d_gene: -
CDR3aa: CASSITSNTEAFF
CDR3nt: TGTGCCAGTAGTATCACCTCGAACACTGAAGCTTTCTTT

abundance: -
j_gene: TRBJ1-4
v_gene: TRBV5-5
d_gene: -
CDR3aa: CASSLAATNEKLFF
CDR3nt: TGTGCCAGCAGCCTAGCAGCGACTAATGAAAAACTGTTTTTT

abundance: -
j_gene: TRBJ1-2
v_gene: TRBV9
d_gene: TRBD1
CDR3aa: CASSVSLRTGDRYGYTF
CDR3nt: TGTGCCAGCAGCGTAAGCCTTAGGACAGGGGATCGCTATGGCTACACCTTC

abundance: -
j_gene: TRBJ1-1
v_gene: TRBV11-2
d_gene: -
CDR3aa: CASSSAGVFF
CDR3nt: TGTGCCAGCAGCTCCGCCGGGGTTTTCTTT

abundance: few
j_gene: TRBJ2-3
v_gene: TRBV7-6
d_gene: TRBD2
CDR3aa: CASSPGGRTDTQYF
CDR3nt: TGTGCCAGCAGCCCGGGCGGGAGAACAGATACGCAGTATTTT